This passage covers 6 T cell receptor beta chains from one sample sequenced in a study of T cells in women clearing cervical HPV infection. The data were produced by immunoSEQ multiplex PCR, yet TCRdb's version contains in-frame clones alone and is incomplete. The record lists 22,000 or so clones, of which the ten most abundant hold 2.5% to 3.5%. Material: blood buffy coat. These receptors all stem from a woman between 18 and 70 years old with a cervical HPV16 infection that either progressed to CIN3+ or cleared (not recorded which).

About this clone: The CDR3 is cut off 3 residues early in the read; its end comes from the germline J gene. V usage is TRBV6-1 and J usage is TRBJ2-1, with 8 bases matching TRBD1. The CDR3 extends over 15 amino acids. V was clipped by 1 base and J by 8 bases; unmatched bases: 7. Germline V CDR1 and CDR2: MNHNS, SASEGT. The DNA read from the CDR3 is TGTGCCAGCAGTGAAGGGAGGACAGGGATAGATGAG. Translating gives CASSEGRTGIDE. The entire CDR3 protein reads CASSEGRTGIDEQFF.

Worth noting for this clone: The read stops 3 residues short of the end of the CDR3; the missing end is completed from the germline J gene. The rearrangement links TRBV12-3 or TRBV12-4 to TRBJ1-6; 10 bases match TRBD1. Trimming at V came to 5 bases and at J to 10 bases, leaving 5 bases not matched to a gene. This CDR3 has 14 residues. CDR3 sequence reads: CASSLGQGESPLHF. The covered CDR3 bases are TGTGCCAGCAGTCTAGGACAGGGGGAATCACCC.

CDR3 DNA, as far as it was read: TGTGCCTGGAGTCAAAAGGGACTAGCCGAAAACACCGGGGAG. Encoded protein: CAWSQKGLAENTGE. The whole CDR3 protein reads CAWSQKGLAENTGELFF. The genes are TRBV30 and TRBJ2-2, with 9 positions matching TRBD2. The missing CDR3 end, 3 residues past where the read stops, is filled in from the germline J gene. The germline V gene has CDR1 GTSNPN and CDR2 SVGIG (reference sequence). Trimming cost V 2 bases and J 2 bases; bases outside gene matches: 9. The CDR3 covers 17 residues.

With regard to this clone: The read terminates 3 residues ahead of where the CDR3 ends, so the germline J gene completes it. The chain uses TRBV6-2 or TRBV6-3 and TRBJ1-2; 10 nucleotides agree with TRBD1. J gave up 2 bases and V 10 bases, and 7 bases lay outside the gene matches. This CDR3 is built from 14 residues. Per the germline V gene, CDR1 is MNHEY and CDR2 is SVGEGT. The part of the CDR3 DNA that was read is TGTGCCACCGCCGCGGGACAGGGGAACTATGGC. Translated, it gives CATAAGQGNYG. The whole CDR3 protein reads CATAAGQGNYGYTF.

The CDR3 is CASSGSGKSSYEQYF. CDR3 DNA, as far as it was read: TGTGCCAGCAGCGGCAGCGGGAAAAGCTCCTACGAG. V is TRBV7-9 and J is TRBJ2-7, with TRBD2 identical over 7 bases. The observed sequence ends 3 residues before the CDR3 terminus, with the missing tail filled in from the germline J gene. The length of the CDR3 is 15 residues. Germline CDR1 SEHNR, CDR2 FQNEAQ (reference sequence). V gave up 5 bases and J gave up 0 bases; unmatched junction bases: 7.

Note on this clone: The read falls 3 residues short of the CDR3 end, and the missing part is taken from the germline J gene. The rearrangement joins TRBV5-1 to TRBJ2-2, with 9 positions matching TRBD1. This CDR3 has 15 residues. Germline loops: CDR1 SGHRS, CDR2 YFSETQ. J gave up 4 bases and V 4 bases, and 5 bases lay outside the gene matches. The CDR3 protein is CASSPGQGVTGELFF. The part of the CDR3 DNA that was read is TGCGCCAGCAGCCCGGGACAGGGAGTCACCGGGGAG.